This TCR beta chain was observed in a study of blood T cell repertoires in COVID-19. At the level of the study: Sites in the United States, Italy and Spain provided acute and convalescent COVID-19 samples. T cells, B-cell-depleted T cells, or PBMCs supplied cDNA or gDNA.

As handled by the study authors: Amplification with reference gene primers provided the estimates of nucleated cell counts. Profiled with immunoSEQ multiplex PCR; TCRdb holds only in-frame clones, not every one. The V and J calls and clone size were taken over from that table, and D and trimming were inferred from the DNA. The table lists roughly 200,000 clones, roughly 86% of them singletons. Germline V gene lookup returns CDR1 KGHSH and CDR2 LQKENI. V lost 0 bases, J lost 2 bases, and 5 bases lay in between. The CDR3 extends over 13 amino acids. V usage is TRBV18 and J usage is TRBJ2-7; possibly TRBD1 for D (5 bases). Sequencing input: peripheral blood. The TCR comes from a man aged 60 to 75 with acute or convalescent COVID-19. CDR3 sequence (DNA): TGTGCCAGCTCACCACCGACAGCCTACGAGCAGTACTTC. Translating it yields CASSPPTAYEQYF.